Below, one T cell receptor beta chain is given with its context. This clonotype was found many times. The antigen it binds to is not known. Per-base quality was not reported, and no clone a single base away is much larger than it. The germline V gene (reference sequence) gives CDR1 as DFQATT and CDR2 as SNEGSKA. V is pared back by 1 base and J by 4 bases, with 13 bases lying between the germline termini. The CDR3 runs 14 amino acids, cysteine and phenylalanine included. CDR3 DNA only is kept here, 42 bases in frame from base 1. Hyperthyroidism patients were aged 18 to 65 years and newly diagnosed, with disease duration of less than 2 months. Exclusion was applied to patients with uncontrolled infections, other autoimmune diseases, pregnancy or lactation. Clinical symptoms, serum thyroxine and TRAb, thyroid ultrasound, and orbital computed tomography formed the basis for the diagnoses. Blood from progressor patients was collected at the time of first diagnosis with hyperthyroidism, before any ophthalmopathy symptoms had appeared. PBMCs were separated from approximately 9.9 ml of fresh peripheral blood using Ficoll-Paque density gradient centrifugation. Progressor patients were defined as those initially diagnosed with Graves' hyperthyroidism in whom ophthalmopathy developed during follow-up. Total RNA was extracted using Trizol reagent, and RNA quality was assessed on an Agilent 2100 Bioanalyzer.

The TCR beta CDR3 regions were amplified from RNA transcripts. A first-round RT-PCR of the TCR CDR3 used the HTBI primer set with the Qiagen OneStep RT-PCR kit. Libraries were constructed in a second round of multiplex PCR, after which size selection and purification were performed. The libraries were sequenced on an Illumina HiSeq2000 using paired-end 100 bp reads. Per the original workflow: SOAPnuke was used to process the raw data, throwing out any read that contained adapters or uncalled bases, had a mean Phred below 15, or lacked an exact constant-primer or identifier match. High-quality paired reads were merged using COPE v1.2.5, and each unique nucleotide sequence was defined as a clonotype. MiTCR v1.1 was used to align the clonotypes against IMGT TRBV, TRBD and TRBJ reference segments. The analysis was restricted to V-J combinations with a frequency above 0.0001, which together covered about 99% of the repertoires. The TCS score was defined as F50 (clonal expansion) divided by E x V (chaos), with BLOSUM62-based TCRdist calculated between CDR3 peptides within each V-J. Welch's t-statistics and random forest reduced 450 to 600 V-J features to 13, which were used in a naive Bayes classifier (R e1071). TCRdb trimmed the raw reads at Q25, called clones with MiXCR and kept productive beta chains. Every entry covers one CDR3 protein and lists the most common genes and DNA from its rows. TCRdb's processing, not the authors' own work, is the source of the V and J calls. The sample profile shows nearly 600,000 distinct CDR3 sequences; roughly 14% of them were found once. Approximately 5.7% of the sample is in the top ten clones.

This sample was taken from a study of T cells in Graves' hyperthyroidism and ophthalmopathy (dated by TCRdb to between 2018 and 2021). With respect to the entire study: Peripheral blood was collected at initial diagnosis, before any treatment. To identify TCR V-J signatures that set the groups apart, the researchers used a discovery cohort of 90 to 100 patients, made up of roughly 40 with Graves' ophthalmopathy and 57 with stable Graves' hyperthyroidism. Prospective prediction of ophthalmopathy was tested in an independent validation cohort consisting of some 18 hyperthyroidism patients and around 16 patients who later progressed to ophthalmopathy. The approximately 98 discovery patients were randomly divided into training and test sets at a 7:3 ratio. In addition, the study compared T-cell repertoires in thyroid tissue and in blood from five or six Graves' hyperthyroidism patients. Following sampling, methimazole starting at 30 mg daily was given to hyperthyroidism patients, and high-dose intravenous methylprednisolone was given to ophthalmopathy patients. The paper reports TCR Vbeta CDR3 sequencing of 140 or so peripheral blood samples: under 45 ophthalmopathy, roughly 74 hyperthyroidism and around 17 progressor patients. Broad study findings and their caveats: Most expanded thyroid clonotypes (frequency above 0.001) were also found in blood, which suggests that blood repertoires may mirror thyroid immune responses. No statistical method was used to set the sample size in advance, and investigators knew the group allocation. Ophthalmopathy was separated from stable hyperthyroidism by a 13 V-J signature model, with around 90% sensitivity and just over 81% specificity obtained in cross-validation and 80%/75% obtained in testing. In validation, the model predicted progression to ophthalmopathy with over 65% sensitivity and roughly 75% specificity, a median of roughly seven months before onset.

This sequence was found in a woman in her 30s with Graves' hyperthyroidism that later progressed to Graves' ophthalmopathy. Material for sequencing was blood. The rearranged segments are TRBV20-1 and TRBJ1-2, with no confidently assigned D gene. The CDR3 reads CSARALTVFYGYTF. The DNA sequence is as follows: TGCAGTGCTAGAGCGCTAACGGTTTTCTATGGCTACACCTTC.